The clone carrying this T cell receptor (beta chain) was counted at least ten times. The data were taken from a study of human T cells and chemical hapten exposure. The sample's time point: patch test 1, 2 weeks after DPC sensitization. Sample treatment: therapeutic diphenylcyclopropenone sensitization with weekly scalp DPC. In the authors' methods: Ranging from roughly 20,000 to 690,600, TCR counts per sample had a median value of around 100,000. In TCRdb, the RACE reads were re-called with MiXCR into one record per CDR3 protein. The V and J calls and clone size come from TCRdb's table, not from the authors' own analysis. This table has around 380,000 distinct CDR3 sequences, approximately 5% appearing once. V shed 2 bases and J 2 bases; nucleotides not matched to a gene: 8. The CDR3 runs to 16 residues. Per germline, CDR1 MDHEN and CDR2 SYDVKM.

The clonotype was recovered from a woman between 50 and 59 years old with alopecia areata. Some clones in this sample may be carry-over from other donors' samples. The chain combines TRBV28 with TRBJ2-7, with 8 nucleotides matching TRBD1. Source: whole blood, taken in connection with sensitization to the hapten diphenylcyclopropenone (DPC). The chain's CDR3 is CASSLAGTGAPYEQYF. CDR3 DNA sequence: TGTGCCAGCAGTTTAGCGGGGACAGGTGCTCCCTACGAGCAGTACTTC.